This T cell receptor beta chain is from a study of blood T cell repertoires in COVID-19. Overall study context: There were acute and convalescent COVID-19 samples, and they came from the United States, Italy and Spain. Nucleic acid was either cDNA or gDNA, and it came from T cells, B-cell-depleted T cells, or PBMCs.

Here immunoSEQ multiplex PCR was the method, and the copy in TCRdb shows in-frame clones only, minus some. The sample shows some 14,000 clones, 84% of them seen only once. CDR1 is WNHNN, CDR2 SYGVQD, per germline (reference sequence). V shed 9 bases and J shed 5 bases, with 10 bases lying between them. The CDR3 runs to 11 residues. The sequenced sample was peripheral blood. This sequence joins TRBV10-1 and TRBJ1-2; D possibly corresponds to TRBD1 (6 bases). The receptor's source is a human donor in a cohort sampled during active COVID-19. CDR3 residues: CARPGDYGYTF. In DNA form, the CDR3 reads TGCGCCAGGCCAGGGGATTATGGCTACACCTTC.